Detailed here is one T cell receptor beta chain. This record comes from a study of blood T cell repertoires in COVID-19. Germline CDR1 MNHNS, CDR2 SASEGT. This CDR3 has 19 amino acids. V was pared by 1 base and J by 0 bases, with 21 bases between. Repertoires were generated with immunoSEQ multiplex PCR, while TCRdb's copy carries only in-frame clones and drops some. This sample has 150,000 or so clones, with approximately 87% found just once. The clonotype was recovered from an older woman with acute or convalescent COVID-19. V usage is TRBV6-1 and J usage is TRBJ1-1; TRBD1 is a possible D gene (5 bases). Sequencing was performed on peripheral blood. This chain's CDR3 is CASSEEPWGPTGMNTEAFF. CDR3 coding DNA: TGTGCCAGCAGTGAAGAGCCCTGGGGTCCCACAGGCATGAACACTGAAGCTTTCTTT.